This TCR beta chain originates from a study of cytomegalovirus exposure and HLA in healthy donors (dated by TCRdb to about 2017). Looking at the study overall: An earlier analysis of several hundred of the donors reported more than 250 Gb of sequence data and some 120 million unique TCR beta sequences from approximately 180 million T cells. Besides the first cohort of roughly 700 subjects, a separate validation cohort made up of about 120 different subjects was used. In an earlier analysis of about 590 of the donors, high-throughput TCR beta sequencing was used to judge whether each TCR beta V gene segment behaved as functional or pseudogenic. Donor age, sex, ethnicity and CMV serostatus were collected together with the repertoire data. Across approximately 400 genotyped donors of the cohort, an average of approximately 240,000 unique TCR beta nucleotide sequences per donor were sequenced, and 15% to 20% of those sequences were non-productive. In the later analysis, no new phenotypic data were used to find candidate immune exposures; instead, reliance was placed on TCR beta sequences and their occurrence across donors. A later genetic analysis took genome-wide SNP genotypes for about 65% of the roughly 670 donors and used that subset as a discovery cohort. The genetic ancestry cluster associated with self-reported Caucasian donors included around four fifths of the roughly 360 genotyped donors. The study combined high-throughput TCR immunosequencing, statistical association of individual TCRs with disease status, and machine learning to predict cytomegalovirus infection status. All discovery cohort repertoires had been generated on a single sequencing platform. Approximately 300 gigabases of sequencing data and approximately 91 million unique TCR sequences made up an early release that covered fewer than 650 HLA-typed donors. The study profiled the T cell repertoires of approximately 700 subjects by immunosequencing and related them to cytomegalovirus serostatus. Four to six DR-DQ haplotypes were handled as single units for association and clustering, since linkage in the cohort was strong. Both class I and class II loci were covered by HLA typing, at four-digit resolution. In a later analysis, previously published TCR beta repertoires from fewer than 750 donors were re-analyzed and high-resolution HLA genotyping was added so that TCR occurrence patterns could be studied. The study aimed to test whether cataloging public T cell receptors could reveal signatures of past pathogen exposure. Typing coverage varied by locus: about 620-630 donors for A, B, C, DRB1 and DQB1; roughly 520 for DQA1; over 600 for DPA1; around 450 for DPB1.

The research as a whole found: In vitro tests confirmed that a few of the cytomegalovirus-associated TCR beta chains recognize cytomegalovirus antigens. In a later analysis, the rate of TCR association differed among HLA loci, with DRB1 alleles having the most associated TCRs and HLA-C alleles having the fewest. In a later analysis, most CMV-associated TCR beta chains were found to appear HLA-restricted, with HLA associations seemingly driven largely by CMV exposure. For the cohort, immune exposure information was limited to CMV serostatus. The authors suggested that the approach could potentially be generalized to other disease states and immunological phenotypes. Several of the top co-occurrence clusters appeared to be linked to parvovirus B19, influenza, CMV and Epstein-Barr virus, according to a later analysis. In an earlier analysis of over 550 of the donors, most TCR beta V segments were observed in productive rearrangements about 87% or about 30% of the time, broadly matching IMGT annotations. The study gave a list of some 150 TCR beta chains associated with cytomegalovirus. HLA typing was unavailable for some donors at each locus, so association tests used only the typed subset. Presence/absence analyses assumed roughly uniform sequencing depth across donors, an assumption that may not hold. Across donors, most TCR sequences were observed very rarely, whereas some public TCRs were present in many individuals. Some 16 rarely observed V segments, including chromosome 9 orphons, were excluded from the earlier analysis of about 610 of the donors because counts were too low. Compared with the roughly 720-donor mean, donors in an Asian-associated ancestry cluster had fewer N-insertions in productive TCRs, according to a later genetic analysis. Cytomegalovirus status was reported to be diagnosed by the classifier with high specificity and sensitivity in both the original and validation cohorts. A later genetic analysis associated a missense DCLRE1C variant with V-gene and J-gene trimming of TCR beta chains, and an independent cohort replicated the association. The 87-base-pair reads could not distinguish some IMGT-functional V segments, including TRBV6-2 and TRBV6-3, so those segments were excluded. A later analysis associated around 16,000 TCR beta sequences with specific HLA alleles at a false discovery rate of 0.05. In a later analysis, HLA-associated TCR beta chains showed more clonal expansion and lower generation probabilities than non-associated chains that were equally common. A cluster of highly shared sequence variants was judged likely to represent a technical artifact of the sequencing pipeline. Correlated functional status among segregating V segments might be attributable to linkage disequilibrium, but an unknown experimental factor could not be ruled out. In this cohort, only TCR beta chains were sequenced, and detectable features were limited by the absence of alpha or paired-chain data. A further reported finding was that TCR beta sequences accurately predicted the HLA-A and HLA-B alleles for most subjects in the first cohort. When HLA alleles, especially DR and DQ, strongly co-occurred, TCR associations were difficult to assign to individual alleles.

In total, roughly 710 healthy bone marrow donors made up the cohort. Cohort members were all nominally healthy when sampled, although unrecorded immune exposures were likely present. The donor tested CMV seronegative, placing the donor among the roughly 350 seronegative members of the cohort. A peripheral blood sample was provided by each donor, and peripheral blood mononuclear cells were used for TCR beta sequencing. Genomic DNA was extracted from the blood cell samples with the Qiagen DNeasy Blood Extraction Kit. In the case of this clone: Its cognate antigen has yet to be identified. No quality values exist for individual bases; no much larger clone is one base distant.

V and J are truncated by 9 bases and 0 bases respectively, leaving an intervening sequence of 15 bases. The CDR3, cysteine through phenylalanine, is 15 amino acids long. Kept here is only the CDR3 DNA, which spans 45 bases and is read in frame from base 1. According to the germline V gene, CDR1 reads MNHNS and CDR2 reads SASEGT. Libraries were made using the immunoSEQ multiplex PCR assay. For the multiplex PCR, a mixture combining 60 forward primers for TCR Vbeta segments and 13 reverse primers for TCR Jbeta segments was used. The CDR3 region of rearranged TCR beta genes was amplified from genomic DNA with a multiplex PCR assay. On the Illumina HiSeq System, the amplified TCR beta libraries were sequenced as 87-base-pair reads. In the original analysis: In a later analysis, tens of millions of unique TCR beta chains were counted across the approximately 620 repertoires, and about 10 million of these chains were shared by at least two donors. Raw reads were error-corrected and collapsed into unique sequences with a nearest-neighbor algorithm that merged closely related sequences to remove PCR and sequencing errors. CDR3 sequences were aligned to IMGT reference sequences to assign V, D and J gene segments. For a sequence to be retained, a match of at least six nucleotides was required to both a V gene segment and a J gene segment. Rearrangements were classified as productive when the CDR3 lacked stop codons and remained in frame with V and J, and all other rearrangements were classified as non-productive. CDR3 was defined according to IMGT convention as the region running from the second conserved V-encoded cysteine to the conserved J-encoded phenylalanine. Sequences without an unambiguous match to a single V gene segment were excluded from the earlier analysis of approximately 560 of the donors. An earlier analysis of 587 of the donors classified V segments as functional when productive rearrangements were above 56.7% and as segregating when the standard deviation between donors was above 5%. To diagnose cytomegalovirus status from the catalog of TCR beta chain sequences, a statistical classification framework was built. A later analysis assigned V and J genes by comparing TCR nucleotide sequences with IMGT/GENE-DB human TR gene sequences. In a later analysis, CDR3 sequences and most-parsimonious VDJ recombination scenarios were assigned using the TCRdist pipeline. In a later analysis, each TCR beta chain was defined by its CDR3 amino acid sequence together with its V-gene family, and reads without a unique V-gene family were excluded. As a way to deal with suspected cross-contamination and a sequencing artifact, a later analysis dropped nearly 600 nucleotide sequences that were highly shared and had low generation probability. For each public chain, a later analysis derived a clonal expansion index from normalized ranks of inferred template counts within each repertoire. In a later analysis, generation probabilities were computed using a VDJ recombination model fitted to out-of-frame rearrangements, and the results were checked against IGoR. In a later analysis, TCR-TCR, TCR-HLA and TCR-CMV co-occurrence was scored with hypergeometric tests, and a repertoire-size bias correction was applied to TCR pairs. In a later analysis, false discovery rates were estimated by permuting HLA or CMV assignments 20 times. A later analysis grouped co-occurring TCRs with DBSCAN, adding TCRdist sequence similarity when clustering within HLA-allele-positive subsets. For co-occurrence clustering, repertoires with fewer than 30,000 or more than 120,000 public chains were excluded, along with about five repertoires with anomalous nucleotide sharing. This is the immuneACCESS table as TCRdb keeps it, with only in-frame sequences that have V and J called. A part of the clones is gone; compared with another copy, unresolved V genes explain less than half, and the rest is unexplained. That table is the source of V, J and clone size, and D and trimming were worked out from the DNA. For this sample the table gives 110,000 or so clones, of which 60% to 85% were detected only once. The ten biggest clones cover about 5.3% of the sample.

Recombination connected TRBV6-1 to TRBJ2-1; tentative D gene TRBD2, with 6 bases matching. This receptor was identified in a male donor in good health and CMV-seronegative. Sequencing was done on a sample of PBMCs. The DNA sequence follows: TGTGCCAGTAAGGAGGGCCTAAGCTCCTACAATGAGCAGTTCTTC. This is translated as CASKEGLSSYNEQFF.